This T cell receptor (beta chain) originates from a study of CXCR3-negative and CXCR3-positive naive CD8 T cells. The germline V gene encodes CDR1 MDHEN and CDR2 SYDVKM. The CDR3 is 15 amino acids. Study observations and caveats: Naive cells with CXCR3 showed TRB CDR3s that were more hydrophobic than those in CXCR3-negative naive cells. CD5 surface expression was similar among naive subsets, and TCR strength was estimated by inference from TRB CDR3 properties. Expression of CXCR3 was partially reduced after cryopreservation, and fresh PBMCs were used in most assays.

Sorting was done in triplicate for each CD8+ T cell subset (about 300,000 cells each). Identification of naive CD8+ T cells rested on CD45RO-CCR7+CD27+CD95- status. Researchers prepared the TRB cDNA libraries using 5' RACE with UMI labels. TCRdb reanalyzed the 5' RACE reads and collapses them to one entry per CDR3 protein, without DNA. This table lists roughly 80,000 distinct CDR3 sequences. A note on this clonotype: Its antigen remains unidentified.

The TCR was taken from a human donor in good health. Some clones in this sample may be carry-over from other donors' samples. Sample: naive CXCR3+ CD8+ T cells from blood. Subset indicated: CD45RO-CCR7+CD27+CD95- naive CD8+ T cells expressing CXCR3 (TNR3+). This sequence joins TRBV28 and TRBJ1-1. The CDR3 protein is CASSLIVGSNTEAFF.